This entry is about one TCR beta chain. This sample stems from a study of blood T cell repertoires in COVID-19. Looking at the study overall: Samples representing acute and convalescent COVID-19 were sourced from the United States, Italy and Spain.

V lost 3 bases and J lost 2; bases outside the gene matches: 6. The CDR3 consists of 15 residues. CDR1 LNHNV and CDR2 YYDKDF come from the germline V gene (reference sequence). TCRdb's table, derived via immunoSEQ multiplex PCR, lists solely in-frame clones and lacks some. Counted here are approximately 150,000 clones, about four fifths occurring once; the ten biggest clones make up less than 20%. Among Cohort 3 donors, those recovered had two negative PCRs, clearance, or symptom resolution. The sample comprised PBMCs or T cells enriched from blood (not recorded which). The chain carries TRBV15 and TRBJ1-1, with TRBD1 matching 7 bases. The TCR originated in a man aged 55 to 69 who had recovered from COVID-19. This CDR3 reads CATSRAGQPNTEAFF. The CDR3 nucleotides are TGTGCCACCAGCAGGGCGGGACAGCCTAACACTGAAGCTTTCTTT.